What follows are 18 T cell receptor beta chains derived from one specimen sequenced in a study of blood T cell repertoires in COVID-19. TCRdb's table, derived via immunoSEQ multiplex PCR, lists solely in-frame clones and lacks some. The top ten hold about 1.7% of the sample, which has about 300,000 clones, just under 90% seen once. Material: peripheral blood. The origin of the receptors is a woman between 25 and 40 years old with COVID-19, enrolled during active disease.

The DNA for the CDR3 is TGTGCCAGCGGGACAGCCTACGAGCAGTACGTC. This encodes CASGTAYEQYV. V gene TRBV28 combines with J gene TRBJ2-7; 7 positions match TRBD1. This CDR3 has 11 amino acids. V trimming: 8 bases; J trimming: 2 bases; junction bases outside the gene matches: 0. Per the germline V gene, CDR1 is MDHEN and CDR2 is SYDVKM.

This sequence joins TRBV19 and TRBJ2-1, with TRBD1 matching 10 bases. The J segment lost 4 bases and the V segment lost 3 bases, leaving 9 bases of the junction unmatched. Germline V gives CDR1 LNHDA, CDR2 SQIVND (reference sequence). The CDR3 extends over 17 amino acids. The CDR3 region is CASSMIYRDRGYNEQFF. The CDR3 region has the DNA TGTGCCAGTAGTATGATATACCGGGACAGGGGATACAATGAGCAGTTCTTC.

The V and J genes are TRBV18 and TRBJ1-5, with 7 bases fitting TRBD1. This CDR3 is built from 14 residues. Germline V lookup: CDR1 KGHSH, CDR2 LQKENI. The trim removed 6 bases at V and 6 bases at J, leaving 8 bases unmatched. In nucleotides, the CDR3 is TGTGCCAGCTCCGCAGGGGGTTTAGGTCAGCCCCAGCATTTT. Translation gives CASSAGGLGQPQHF. Looking up the rest from reference TRBV18 and TRBJ1-5 gives the full variable domain: NAGVMQNPRHLVRRRGQEARLRCSPMKGHSHVYWYRQLPEEGLKFMVYLQKENIIDESGMPKERFSAEFPKEGPSILRIQQVVRGDSAAYFCASSAGGLGQPQHFGDGTRLSIL.

This chain joins TRBV3-1 (or the pseudogene TRBV3-2) and TRBJ1-1, with D tentatively TRBD1 (5 bases). Germline V CDR1 and CDR2: LGHDT, YNNKEL (reference sequence). The CDR3 extends over 13 amino acids. V was trimmed by 4 bases and J by 3 bases, leaving 9 bases between them. CDR3 protein: CASSLRGDTEAFF. CDR3 DNA: TGTGCCAGCAGCCTTCGGGGGGACACTGAAGCTTTCTTT.

The chain is built from TRBV2 and TRBJ1-1, with 8 bases lining up with TRBD1. Germline loops: CDR1 SNHLY, CDR2 FYNNEI. The CDR3 totals 13 residues. The ends lost 6 bases at V and 11 bases at J; junction bases unmatched: 11. The CDR3 loop reads CASRKPDRVDAFF. In DNA form, the CDR3 reads TGTGCCAGCAGGAAACCGGACAGGGTCGATGCTTTCTTT.

V usage is TRBV7-6 and J usage is TRBJ2-2; D is undetermined. The V and J ends lost 0 bases and 0 bases respectively, with 5 bases between them. The CDR3 contains 15 residues. CDR1 SGHVS and CDR2 FNYEAQ come from the germline V gene. This chain's CDR3 is CASSLARPNTGELFF. Here the CDR3 DNA reads TGTGCCAGCAGCTTAGCGCGGCCGAACACCGGGGAGCTGTTTTTT.

CDR3 coding DNA: TGTGCCACCAGCGTCCCCCAGGGTTTAGGGGCTCAGCCCCAGCATTTT. Residues: CATSVPQGLGAQPQHF. V is TRBV15 and J is TRBJ1-5; perhaps TRBD1 as D (5 bases). Per the germline V gene, CDR1 is LNHNV and CDR2 is YYDKDF (reference sequence). The CDR3 spans 16 residues. Trimming took off 5 bases at V and 6 bases at J, with 20 bases between the two ends. Full variable domain (missing parts from reference TRBV15 and TRBJ1-5): DAMVIQNPRYQVTQFGKPVTLSCSQTLNHNVMYWYQQKSSQAPKLLFHYYDKDFNNEADTPDNFQSRRPNTSFCFLDIRSPGLGDTAMYLCATSVPQGLGAQPQHFGDGTRLSIL.

The chain links TRBV20-1 to TRBJ1-2; D not resolved. The germline V gene encodes CDR1 DFQATT and CDR2 SNEGSKA (reference sequence). The CDR3 is 11 residues long. Between the trimmed V and J ends, which lost 3 bases and 4 bases, there was a span of 6 bases. The CDR3 spells CSASISYGYTF. The CDR3 DNA is TGCAGTGCTAGTATCAGCTATGGCTACACCTTC.

The rearrangement joins TRBV30 to TRBJ2-3; the D is unclear. In germline, CDR1 is GTSNPN, CDR2 SVGIG (reference sequence). The CDR3 is 13 amino acids. V lost 2 bases and J lost 4, with 10 bases in between. As DNA, the CDR3 is TGTGCCTGGAGTTCCCCCCCCGCAGATACGCAGTATTTT. It yields the protein CAWSSPPADTQYF.

The chain couples TRBV7-9 to TRBJ1-1, with 8 bases matching TRBD1. There are 14 residues in the CDR3. J gave up 6 bases and V 2 bases, and 5 bases lay outside the gene matches. Germline lookup yields CDR1 SEHNR and CDR2 FQNEAQ (reference sequence). The CDR3 coding sequence is TGTGCCAGCAGCTTAACAACAGGGGGAGCTGAAGCTTTCTTT. Translation: CASSLTTGGAEAFF.

This clone was seen once. The chain recombines TRBV13 with TRBJ2-1; 7 positions match TRBD2. Unmatched junction bases numbered 9, after V lost 5 bases and J lost 2 bases. The germline V gene encodes CDR1 PRHDT and CDR2 FYEKMQ (reference sequence). The CDR3 covers 16 residues. The CDR3 reads CASSPLAGETYNEQFF. The CDR3 coding sequence is TGTGCCAGCAGCCCGCTTGCGGGGGAGACCTACAATGAGCAGTTCTTC.

The V call is TRBV4-1, the J call TRBJ2-1; 8 nucleotides agree with TRBD2. From germline, CDR1 is MGHRA and CDR2 YSYEKL. The V gene end was trimmed by 0 bases and the J gene end by 4 bases; junction bases not matched to a gene: 2. The CDR3 consists of 15 residues. The CDR3 sequence: CASSQERGDYNEQFF. In DNA form, the CDR3 reads TGCGCCAGCAGCCAAGAGCGGGGGGATTACAATGAGCAGTTCTTC.

The chain recombines TRBV7-2 with TRBJ1-4; D gene ambiguous. The CDR3 has 15 amino acids. The germline V gene has CDR1 SGHTA and CDR2 FQGNSA. Trimming cost V 5 bases and J 0 bases, with 10 bases left between them. This CDR3 is CASSTYSATNEKLFF. In DNA, the CDR3 is TGTGCCAGCAGCACATACAGTGCAACTAATGAAAAACTGTTTTTT.

This clone was counted a single time. The genes are TRBV19 and TRBJ2-3; the match to TRBD1 covers 9 bases. CDR3 length: 16 residues. V lost 6 bases to trimming and J lost 3 bases; unmatched junction nucleotides: 10. Per the germline V gene, CDR1 is LNHDA and CDR2 is SQIVND (reference sequence). The CDR3 spells CASRSQQGAFTDTQYF. CDR3 DNA sequence: TGTGCCAGTAGATCCCAACAGGGGGCTTTTACAGATACGCAGTATTTT.

The V and J genes are TRBV29-1 and TRBJ1-1, with a weak D call TRBD1 (6 bases). V was trimmed by 7 bases and J by 1 base, leaving 16 bases between them. The CDR3 is 14 amino acids. The germline V gene encodes CDR1 SQVTM and CDR2 ANQGSEA. CDR3 nucleotide sequence: TGCAGCGCTCGAGGGGGGGGTTCGAACACTGAAGCTTTCTTT. This translates into CSARGGGSNTEAFF.

V is TRBV6-5 and J is TRBJ2-6; D may be TRBD1 (5 bases). Germline V CDR1 and CDR2: MNHEY, SVGAGI. The CDR3 loop spans 15 amino acids. V gave up 7 bases and J gave up 2 bases, with 12 bases separating them. The CDR3 sequence: CASIPGKAGANVLTF. DNA of the CDR3: TGTGCCAGCATTCCAGGGAAAGCTGGGGCCAACGTCCTGACTTTC.

Regarding this clone: This same CDR3 is encoded by further DNA sequences in the sample. The chain uses TRBV19 and TRBJ1-1; D may be TRBD1 (6 bases). V lost 3 bases and J lost 0, with 8 bases in between. CDR1 LNHDA and CDR2 SQIVND come from the germline V gene (reference sequence). The length of the CDR3 is 14 residues. Written as DNA, the CDR3 is TGTGCCAGTAGTATCCAGGGGATGAACACTGAAGCTTTCTTT. This translates into CASSIQGMNTEAFF.

The chain joins TRBV18 to TRBJ1-2; D gene unclear. The CDR3 is 13 residues long. Trimming removed 2 bases at V and 2 bases at J, with 6 bases between. Germline V gene data show CDR1 as KGHSH and CDR2 as LQKENI. The chain's CDR3 is CASSPGPNYGYTF. The CDR3, as DNA: TGTGCCAGCTCACCAGGGCCGAACTATGGCTACACCTTC.